These 9 T cell receptor beta chains were sequenced from one sample in a study of T cell responses to AZD1222 COVID-19 vaccine. Method: immunoSEQ multiplex PCR; TCRdb's copy keeps in-frame clones and lacks some. The table includes around 200,000 clones, 85% to 95% detected once. The material sequenced was peripheral blood, taken 28 days after the second AZD1222 dose. These receptors originate from an adult who received the AZD1222 COVID-19 vaccine.

J is TRBJ2-3 and V is TRBV19, with a tentative D call TRBD1 (5 bases). Germline assignment: CDR1 LNHDA and CDR2 SQIVND (reference sequence). V was clipped by 5 bases and J by 0 bases, with 15 bases between them. This CDR3 has 16 residues. This chain's CDR3 is CASSSRQPTSTDTQYF. The CDR3 nucleotides are TGTGCCAGTAGTTCCCGACAGCCTACTAGCACAGATACGCAGTATTTT.

The rearrangement uses TRBV15 and TRBJ1-1; D remains ambiguous. The CDR3 loop spans 13 amino acids. With 1 base removed from V and 6 bases from J, the gap between germline ends came to 9 bases. The germline gives CDR1 LNHNV, CDR2 YYDKDF (reference sequence). In nucleotides, the CDR3 is TGTGCCACCAGCAGAGGGAGTGGACCTGAAGCTTTCTTT. Translation gives CATSRGSGPEAFF.

This chain links TRBV19 with TRBJ1-4; D unresolved. The CDR3 covers 10 residues. Germline CDR1 LNHDA, CDR2 SQIVND (reference sequence). The ends were cut back, 9 bases at V and 6 bases at J, with 5 bases in the middle. The CDR3 region is CASEYEKLFF. In nucleotides, the CDR3 is TGTGCCAGCGAATATGAAAAACTGTTTTTT.

Here the CDR3 DNA reads TGCGCCAGCAGCTTGGAGGGCCGGGACACCGGGGAGCTGTTTTTT. Residues: CASSLEGRDTGELFF. The chain links TRBV5-1 to TRBJ2-2; D not resolved. The CDR3 consists of 15 residues. Trimming took 0 bases from V and 3 from J, leaving 9 bases between them. The germline CDR1 and CDR2 sequences are SGHRS and YFSETQ.

This clone has a single count. The rearrangement joins TRBV5-1 to TRBJ2-3; no definite D call. V lost 3 bases to trimming and J lost 0 bases, with 8 bases between them. The germline V gene encodes CDR1 SGHRS and CDR2 YFSETQ. The CDR3 has 14 residues. The CDR3 region is CASSSRASTDTQYF. In DNA, the CDR3 is TGCGCCAGCAGCTCCCGGGCCAGCACAGATACGCAGTATTTT.

The CDR3 DNA is TGTGCCAGCAGCTTAGGGGGGGGTGGCAATCAGCCCCAGCATTTT. It specifies CASSLGGGGNQPQHF. V gene TRBV11-2 combines with J gene TRBJ1-5, with a tentative D call TRBD1 (5 bases). Germline V gene sequence: CDR1 SGHAT, CDR2 FQNNGV. V was cut by 1 base and J by 2 bases, with 9 bases left in between. CDR3 length equals 15 residues.

This sequence joins TRBV28 and TRBJ2-7, with 7 positions matching TRBD1. Germline CDR1 and CDR2: MDHEN and SYDVKM. This CDR3 is built from 16 residues. V gave up 4 bases and J gave up 1 base; unmatched junction bases: 10. CDR3 DNA sequence: TGTGCCAGCAGTTCACCAGGGGGAGTGGGGTCCTACGAGCAGTACTTC. Its translation: CASSSPGGVGSYEQYF.

This clone was picked up one time. The chain carries TRBV11-3 and TRBJ1-1; no clear D gene. The CDR3 runs 15 residues. Trimming took off 2 bases at V and 0 bases at J, with 10 bases between the two ends. Per the germline V gene, CDR1 is SGHNT and CDR2 is YENEEA. Here the CDR3 reads CASSLLGSMNTEAFF. CDR3 bases: TGTGCCAGCAGCTTATTAGGCAGTATGAACACTGAAGCTTTCTTT.

The chain has TRBV27 and TRBJ1-2; D call uncertain. The CDR3 runs 15 residues. The germline V gene encodes CDR1 MNHEY and CDR2 SMNVEV (reference sequence). V was pared by 0 bases and J by 5 bases, with 13 bases between. CDR3 residues: CASSLSSSATYGYTF. Here the CDR3 DNA reads TGTGCCAGCAGTTTATCGTCGTCGGCCACTTATGGCTACACCTTC.